These 5 T cell receptor beta chains were sequenced from one sample in a study of T cells after yellow fever vaccination. From the 5' RACE reads, TCRdb called clonotypes with MiXCR, one entry per CDR3 protein. This sample has some 560,000 distinct CDR3 sequences, with less than 20% found just once. The source material was PBMCs, sampled about 5 days after the first yellow fever vaccination. The receptors shown here come from a man aged 18 to 30 who received the YFV17D yellow fever vaccine.

The chain joins TRBV6-5 to TRBJ1-3; tentative D call: TRBD1 (6 bases). The CDR3 is 17 residues long. Germline CDR1 MNHEY, CDR2 SVGAGI. V was clipped by 2 bases and J by 3 bases, with 17 bases between them. CDR3 sequence (DNA): TGTGCCAGCAGTTACCGGTTTAGGGGGGCGTATGGAAACACCATATATTTT. Its protein product is CASSYRFRGAYGNTIYF.

This clonotype appeared a few times. The chain employs TRBV10-3 and TRBJ1-4; D is undetermined. Trimming took off 3 bases at V and 1 base at J, with 18 bases between the two ends. In germline, CDR1 is ENHRY, CDR2 SYGVKD. The CDR3 length is 18 residues. The DNA for the CDR3 is TGTGCCATCAGTGACATTCCCGGGCTGAGAGGAACTAATGAAAAACTGTTTTTT. Encoded protein: CAISDIPGLRGTNEKLFF.

Only a few counts were recorded for this clonotype. The chain combines TRBV29-1 with TRBJ1-1; TRBD1 is a possible D gene (5 bases). The CDR3 loop spans 13 amino acids. Trimming shortened V by 4 bases and J by 1 base, and 10 bases separated the two germline ends. CDR1 and CDR2 (germline): SQVTM, ANQGSEA. The CDR3 DNA follows: TGCAGCGTTGCCCCCGGGGCGAACACTGAAGCTTTCTTT. Translated, it gives CSVAPGANTEAFF.

This clonotype was seen only a few times. The chain couples TRBV20-1 to TRBJ1-2; 9 positions match TRBD1. This CDR3 has 12 amino acids. Per germline, CDR1 DFQATT and CDR2 SNEGSKA (reference sequence). V gave up 6 bases and J gave up 5 bases; unmatched junction bases: 4. The CDR3 here is CSAETGGYGYTF. The CDR3 DNA reads TGCAGTGCCGAGACAGGGGGTTATGGCTACACCTTC.

This clonotype has a handful of counts. The chain is built from TRBV5-6 and TRBJ2-1, with D uncertain. V gave up 0 bases and J gave up 9 bases, with 10 bases separating them. Germline V gene sequence: CDR1 SGHDT, CDR2 YYEEEE. The CDR3 runs 13 residues. The CDR3 here is CASSLARLGEQFF. The CDR3, as DNA: TGTGCCAGCAGCTTGGCTAGGCTCGGTGAGCAGTTCTTC.